Below are 5 T cell receptor beta chains sequenced from a single sample in a study of blood T cell repertoires in COVID-19 (dated by TCRdb to the early 2020s). To prepare the library, the immunoSEQ multiplex PCR assay was applied. Drawn from immuneACCESS, this table holds only the in-frame rearrangements with V and J called that TCRdb kept. Clones are partly lost; checked studies trace under half to an unresolved V gene and leave the rest unexplained. The sample includes 130,000 to 150,000 clones, with more than 75% observed a single time. About 3.9% of the sample is taken by the ten largest. Sequenced input: peripheral blood. The source of these receptors is a man aged 55 to 70 with acute or convalescent COVID-19.

This chain links TRBV18 with TRBJ1-1; TRBD1 agrees at 10 bases. The germline V gene has CDR1 KGHSH and CDR2 LQKENI. V gave up 4 bases and J gave up 5 bases; unmatched junction bases: 1. The CDR3 sequence is 13 residues long. CDR3: CASSRTGGTEAFF. CDR3 DNA sequence: TGTGCCAGCTCACGGACAGGGGGAACTGAAGCTTTCTTT.

The rearrangement links TRBV14 to TRBJ2-7, with 9 bases fitting TRBD1. In germline, CDR1 is SGHDN, CDR2 FVKESK. The J segment lost 6 bases and the V segment lost 4 bases, leaving 7 bases of the junction unmatched. The CDR3 runs 14 residues. The CDR3: CASSPGQGFREQYF. DNA of the CDR3: TGTGCCAGCAGCCCGGGACAGGGTTTTCGCGAGCAGTACTTC.

This clone was found once. J is TRBJ1-4 and V is TRBV30; D is unclear. The CDR3 loop spans 14 amino acids. Germline V gene lookup returns CDR1 GTSNPN and CDR2 SVGIG (reference sequence). V was pared by 0 bases and J by 3 bases, with 8 bases between. CDR3 coding DNA: TGTGCCTGGAGTGTACTTTTCCCTAATGAAAAACTGTTTTTT. It translates to CAWSVLFPNEKLFF.

This sequence joins TRBV18 and TRBJ1-5; D gene uncertain. The CDR3 consists of 14 residues. Trimming took 3 bases from V and 5 from J, leaving 11 bases between them. Germline CDR1 is KGHSH and CDR2 is LQKENI. CDR3 sequence reads: CASSPSGIDQPQHF. The CDR3, as DNA: TGTGCCAGCTCACCGAGCGGTATTGATCAGCCCCAGCATTTT.

The chain links TRBV5-8 to TRBJ1-3; D call uncertain. The CDR3 covers 13 residues. Germline V gene sequence: CDR1 SGHTS, CDR2 YDEGEE. V lost 2 bases to trimming and J lost 3 bases, with 6 bases between them. This chain's CDR3 is CASSLQIGNTIYF. The CDR3 coding sequence is TGTGCCAGCAGCTTACAGATTGGAAACACCATATATTTT.